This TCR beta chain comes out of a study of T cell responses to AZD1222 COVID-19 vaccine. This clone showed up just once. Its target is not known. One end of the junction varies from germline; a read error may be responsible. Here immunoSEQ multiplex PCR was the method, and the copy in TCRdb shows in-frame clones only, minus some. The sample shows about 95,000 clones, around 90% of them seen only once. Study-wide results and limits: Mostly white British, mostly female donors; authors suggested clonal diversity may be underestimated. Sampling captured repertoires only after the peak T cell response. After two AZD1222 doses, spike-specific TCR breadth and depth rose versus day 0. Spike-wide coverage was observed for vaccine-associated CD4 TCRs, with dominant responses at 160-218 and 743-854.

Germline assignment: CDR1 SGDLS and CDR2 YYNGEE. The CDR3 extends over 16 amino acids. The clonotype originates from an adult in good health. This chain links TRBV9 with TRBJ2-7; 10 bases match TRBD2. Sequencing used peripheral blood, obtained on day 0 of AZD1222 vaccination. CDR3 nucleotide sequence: TGTGCCAGCAGCGCCGAGGTAGCGGGGGGTTCCTATGAGCAGTACTTC. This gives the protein CASSAEVAGGSYEQYF.